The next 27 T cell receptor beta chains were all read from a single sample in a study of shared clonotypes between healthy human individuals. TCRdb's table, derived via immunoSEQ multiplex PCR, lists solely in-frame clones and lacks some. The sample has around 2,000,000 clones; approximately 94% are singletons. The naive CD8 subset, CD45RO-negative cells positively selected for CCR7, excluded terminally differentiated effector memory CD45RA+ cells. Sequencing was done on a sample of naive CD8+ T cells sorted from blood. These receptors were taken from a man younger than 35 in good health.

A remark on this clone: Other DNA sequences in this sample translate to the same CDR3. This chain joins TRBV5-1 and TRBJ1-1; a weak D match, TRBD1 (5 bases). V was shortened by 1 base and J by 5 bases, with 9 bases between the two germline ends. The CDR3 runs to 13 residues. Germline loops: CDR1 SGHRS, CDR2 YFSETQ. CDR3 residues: CASSLSRGTEAFF. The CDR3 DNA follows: TGCGCCAGCAGCTTGAGTAGGGGAACTGAAGCTTTCTTT.

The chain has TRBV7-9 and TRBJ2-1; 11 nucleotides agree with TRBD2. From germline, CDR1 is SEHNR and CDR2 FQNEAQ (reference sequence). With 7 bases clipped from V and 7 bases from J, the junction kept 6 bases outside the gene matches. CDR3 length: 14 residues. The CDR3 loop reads CASTHLAGGNEQFF. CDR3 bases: TGTGCCAGCACTCACCTAGCGGGAGGAAATGAGCAGTTCTTC. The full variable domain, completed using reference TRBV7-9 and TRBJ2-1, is DTGVSQNPRHKITKRGQNVTFRCDPISEHNRLYWYRQTLGQGPEFLTYFQNEAQLEKSRLLSDRFSAERPKGSFSTLEIQRTEQGDSAMYLCASTHLAGGNEQFFGPGTRLTVL.

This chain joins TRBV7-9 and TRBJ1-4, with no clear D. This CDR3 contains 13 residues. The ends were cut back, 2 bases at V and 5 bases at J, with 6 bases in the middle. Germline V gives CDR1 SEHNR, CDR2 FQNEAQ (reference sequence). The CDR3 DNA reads TGTGCCAGCAGCTTACAGGAAAATGAAAAACTGTTTTTT. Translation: CASSLQENEKLFF.

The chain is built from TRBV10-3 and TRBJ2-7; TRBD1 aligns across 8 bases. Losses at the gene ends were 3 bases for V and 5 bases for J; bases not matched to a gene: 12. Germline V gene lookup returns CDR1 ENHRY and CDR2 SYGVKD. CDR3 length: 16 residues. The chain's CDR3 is CAISDRGRSSGDEQYF. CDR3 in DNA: TGTGCCATCAGTGACAGGGGGCGGTCAAGTGGGGACGAGCAGTACTTC.

The DNA for the CDR3 is TGTGCTAGTGGTCTTGGGACAGGGGGTCTCAAAAACATTCAGTACTTC. This encodes CASGLGTGGLKNIQYF. The chain combines TRBV12-5 with TRBJ2-4; 11 bases agree with TRBD1. Looked up from germline, CDR1 is LGHNT and CDR2 is FRNRAP. With 5 bases clipped from V and 3 bases from J, the junction kept 6 bases outside the gene matches. The CDR3 has 16 residues.

Here the CDR3 reads CASRKRGTGPDRDYGYTF. The CDR3 nucleotides are TGTGCCAGCAGAAAGAGGGGGACAGGCCCCGATAGGGACTATGGCTACACCTTC. J is TRBJ1-2 and V is TRBV28; 8 bases agree with TRBD1. Losses at the gene ends were 6 bases for V and 3 bases for J; bases not matched to a gene: 18. The CDR3 consists of 18 residues. CDR1 and CDR2 from the germline V gene are MDHEN and SYDVKM.

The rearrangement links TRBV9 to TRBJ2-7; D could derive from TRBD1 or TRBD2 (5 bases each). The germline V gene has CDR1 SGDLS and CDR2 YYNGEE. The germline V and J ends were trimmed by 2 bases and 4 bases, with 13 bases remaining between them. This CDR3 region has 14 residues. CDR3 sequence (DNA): TGTGCCAGCAGCGTTGGGGACGGAATTTACGAGCAGTACTTC. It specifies CASSVGDGIYEQYF.

DNA of the CDR3: TGTGCCAGCAGCTTGGGTTTTGGCCCTAGCACAGATACGCAGTATTTT. It specifies CASSLGFGPSTDTQYF. The rearrangement uses TRBV5-8 and TRBJ2-3; no clear D. Trimming cost V 0 bases and J 0 bases, with 11 bases left between them. The germline V gene encodes CDR1 SGHTS and CDR2 YDEGEE. CDR3 length: 16 residues.

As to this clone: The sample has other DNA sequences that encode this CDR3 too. In DNA, the CDR3 is TGTGCCAGCAGCGGACGGGATAGCACAGATACGCAGTATTTT. Translating gives CASSGRDSTDTQYF. The chain carries TRBV9 and TRBJ2-3; TRBD2 is a possible D gene (5 bases). CDR3 length equals 14 residues. V dropped 3 bases and J dropped 0 bases, with 8 bases sitting between them. Germline CDR1 is SGDLS and CDR2 is YYNGEE. Using reference TRBV9 and TRBJ2-3 for the parts outside the CDR3, the full variable domain is DSGVTQTPKHLITATGQRVTLRCSPRSGDLSVYWYQQSLDQGLQFLIQYYNGEERAKGNILERFSAQQFPDLHSELNLSSLELGDSALYFCASSGRDSTDTQYFGPGTRLTVL.

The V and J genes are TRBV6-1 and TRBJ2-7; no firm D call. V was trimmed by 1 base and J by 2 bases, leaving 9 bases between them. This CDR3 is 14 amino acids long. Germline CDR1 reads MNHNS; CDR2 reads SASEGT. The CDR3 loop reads CASSEVRHPYEQYF. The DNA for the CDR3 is TGTGCCAGCAGTGAAGTTCGACACCCCTACGAGCAGTACTTC.

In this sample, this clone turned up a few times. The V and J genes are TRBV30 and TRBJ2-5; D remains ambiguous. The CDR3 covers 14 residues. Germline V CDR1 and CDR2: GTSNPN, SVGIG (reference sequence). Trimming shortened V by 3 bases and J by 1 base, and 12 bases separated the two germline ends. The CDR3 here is CAWRPAVAQETQYF. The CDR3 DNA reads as TGTGCCTGGAGGCCCGCAGTTGCCCAAGAGACCCAGTACTTC. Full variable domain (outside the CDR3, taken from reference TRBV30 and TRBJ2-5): SQTIHQWPATLVQPVGSPLSLECTVEGTSNPNLYWYRQAAGRGLQLLFYSVGIGQISSEVPQNLSASRPQDRQFILSSKKLLLSDSGFYLCAWRPAVAQETQYFGPGTRLLVL.

The CDR3 DNA sequence: TGTGCCTGGGATAATACTAGCGGGAGAAGTAATGAGCAGTTCTTC. Amino acids: CAWDNTSGRSNEQFF. The genes are TRBV30 and TRBJ2-1; 11 bases align to TRBD2. V lost 5 bases and J lost 7; bases outside the gene matches: 10. Germline loops: CDR1 GTSNPN, CDR2 SVGIG (reference sequence). The CDR3 loop spans 15 amino acids.

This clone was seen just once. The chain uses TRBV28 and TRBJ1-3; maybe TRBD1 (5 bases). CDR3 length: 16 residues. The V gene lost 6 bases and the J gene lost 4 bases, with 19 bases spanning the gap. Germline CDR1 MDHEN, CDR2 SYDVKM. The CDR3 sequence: CASSKPSVGLGNTIYF. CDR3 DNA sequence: TGTGCCAGCAGCAAACCCTCGGTGGGGCTCGGAAACACCATATATTTT.

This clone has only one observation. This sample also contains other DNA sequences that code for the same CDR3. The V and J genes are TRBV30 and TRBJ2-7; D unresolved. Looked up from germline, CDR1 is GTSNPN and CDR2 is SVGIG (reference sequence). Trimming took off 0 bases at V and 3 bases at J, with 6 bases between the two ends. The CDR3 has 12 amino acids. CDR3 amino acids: CAWSVISYEQYF. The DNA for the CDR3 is TGTGCCTGGAGTGTAATCAGCTACGAGCAGTACTTC.

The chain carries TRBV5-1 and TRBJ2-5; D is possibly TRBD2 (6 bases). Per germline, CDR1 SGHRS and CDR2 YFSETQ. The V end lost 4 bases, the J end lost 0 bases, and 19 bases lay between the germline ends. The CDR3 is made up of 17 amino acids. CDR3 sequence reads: CASSPAGDFLYQETQYF. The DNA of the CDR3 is TGCGCCAGCAGCCCGGCCGGGGACTTCTTGTACCAAGAGACCCAGTACTTC.

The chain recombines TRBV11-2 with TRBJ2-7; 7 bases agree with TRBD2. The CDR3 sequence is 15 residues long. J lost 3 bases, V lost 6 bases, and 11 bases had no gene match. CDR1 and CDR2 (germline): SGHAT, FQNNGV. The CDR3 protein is CASRLTGTINYEQYF. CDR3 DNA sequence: TGTGCCAGCAGACTAACCGGGACTATTAACTACGAGCAGTACTTC. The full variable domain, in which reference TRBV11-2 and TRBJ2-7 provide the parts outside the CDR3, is EAGVAQSPRYKIIEKRQSVAFWCNPISGHATLYWYQQILGQGPKLLIQFQNNGVVDDSQLPKDRFSAERLKGVDSTLKIQPAKLEDSAVYLCASRLTGTINYEQYFGPGTRLTVT.

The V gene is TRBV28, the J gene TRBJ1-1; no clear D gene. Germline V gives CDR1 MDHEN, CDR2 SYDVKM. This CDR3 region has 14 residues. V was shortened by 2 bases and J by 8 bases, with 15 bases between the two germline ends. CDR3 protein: CASSLRATTFEAFF. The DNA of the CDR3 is TGTGCCAGCAGTTTACGGGCCACCACTTTCGAAGCTTTCTTT.

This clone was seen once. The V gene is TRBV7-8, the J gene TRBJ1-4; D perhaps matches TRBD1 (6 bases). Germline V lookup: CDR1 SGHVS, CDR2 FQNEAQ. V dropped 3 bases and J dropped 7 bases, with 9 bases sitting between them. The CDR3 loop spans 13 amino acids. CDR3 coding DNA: TGTGCCAGCAGCTTGGGGGCCGCTGAAAAACTGTTTTTT. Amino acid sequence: CASSLGAAEKLFF. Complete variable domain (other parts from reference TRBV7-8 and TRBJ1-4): GAGVSQSPRYKVAKRGQDVALRCDPISGHVSLFWYQQALGQGPEFLTYFQNEAQLDKSGLPSDRFFAERPEGSVSTLKIQRTQQEDSAVYLCASSLGAAEKLFFGSGTQLSVL.

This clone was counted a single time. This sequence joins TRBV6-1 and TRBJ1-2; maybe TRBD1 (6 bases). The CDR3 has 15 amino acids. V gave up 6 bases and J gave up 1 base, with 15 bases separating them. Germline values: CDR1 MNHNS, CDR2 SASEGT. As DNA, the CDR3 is TGTGCCAGCAGGGATCGGGACACCTATAACTATGGCTACACCTTC. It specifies CASRDRDTYNYGYTF.

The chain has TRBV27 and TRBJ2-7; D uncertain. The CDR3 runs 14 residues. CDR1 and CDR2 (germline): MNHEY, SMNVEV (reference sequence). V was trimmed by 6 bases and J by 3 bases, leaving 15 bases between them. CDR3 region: CASSPGIPVYEQYF. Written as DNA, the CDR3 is TGTGCCAGCAGCCCAGGAATCCCCGTCTACGAGCAGTACTTC.

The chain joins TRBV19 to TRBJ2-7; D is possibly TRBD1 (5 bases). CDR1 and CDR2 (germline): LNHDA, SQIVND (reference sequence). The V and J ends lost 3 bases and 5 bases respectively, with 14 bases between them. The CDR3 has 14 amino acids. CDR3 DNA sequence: TGTGCCAGTAGTATTGAACAGGCCGCTAACGAGCAGTACTTC. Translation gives CASSIEQAANEQYF.

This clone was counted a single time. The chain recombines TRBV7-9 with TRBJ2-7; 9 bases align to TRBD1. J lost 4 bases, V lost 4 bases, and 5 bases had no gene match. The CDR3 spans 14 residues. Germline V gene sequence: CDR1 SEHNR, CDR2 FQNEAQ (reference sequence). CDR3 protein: CASSWDRELYEQYF. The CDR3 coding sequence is TGTGCCAGCAGCTGGGACAGGGAATTGTACGAGCAGTACTTC.

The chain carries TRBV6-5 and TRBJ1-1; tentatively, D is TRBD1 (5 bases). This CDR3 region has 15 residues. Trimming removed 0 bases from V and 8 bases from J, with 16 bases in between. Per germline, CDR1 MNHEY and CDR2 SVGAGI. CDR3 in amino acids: CASSYSPETGTEAFF. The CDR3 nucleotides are TGTGCCAGCAGTTACTCCCCCGAAACAGGAACCGAAGCTTTCTTT.

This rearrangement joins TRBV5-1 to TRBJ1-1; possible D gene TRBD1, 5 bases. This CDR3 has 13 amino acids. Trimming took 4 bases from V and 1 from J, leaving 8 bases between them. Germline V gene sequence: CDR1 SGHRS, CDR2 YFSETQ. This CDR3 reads CASSAGENTEAFF. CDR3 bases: TGCGCCAGCAGCGCGGGGGAGAACACTGAAGCTTTCTTT. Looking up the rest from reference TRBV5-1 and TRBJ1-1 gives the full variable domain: KAGVTQTPRYLIKTRGQQVTLSCSPISGHRSVSWYQQTPGQGLQFLFEYFSETQRNKGNFPGRFSGRQFSNSRSEMNVSTLELGDSALYLCASSAGENTEAFFGQGTRLTVV.

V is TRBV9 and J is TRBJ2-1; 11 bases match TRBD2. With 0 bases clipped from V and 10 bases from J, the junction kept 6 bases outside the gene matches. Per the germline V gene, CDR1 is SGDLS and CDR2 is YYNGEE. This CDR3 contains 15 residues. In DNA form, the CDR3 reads TGTGCCAGCAGCGTAGAACTAGCGGGAGTGGAGGAGCAGTTCTTC. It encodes CASSVELAGVEEQFF.

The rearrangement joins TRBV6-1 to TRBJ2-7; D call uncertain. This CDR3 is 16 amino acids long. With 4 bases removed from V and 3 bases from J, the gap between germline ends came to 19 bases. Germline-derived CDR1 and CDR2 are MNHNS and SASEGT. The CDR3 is CASSGGTHHDGYEQYF. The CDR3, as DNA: TGTGCCAGCAGTGGGGGTACCCACCACGACGGCTACGAGCAGTACTTC.

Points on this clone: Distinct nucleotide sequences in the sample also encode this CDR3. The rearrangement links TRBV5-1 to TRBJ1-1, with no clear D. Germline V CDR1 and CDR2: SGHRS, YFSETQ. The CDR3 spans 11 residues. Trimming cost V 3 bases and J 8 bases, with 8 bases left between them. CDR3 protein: CASSSGAEAFF. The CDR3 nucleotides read TGCGCCAGCAGCTCGGGAGCGGAAGCTTTCTTT. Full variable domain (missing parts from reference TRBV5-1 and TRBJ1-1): KAGVTQTPRYLIKTRGQQVTLSCSPISGHRSVSWYQQTPGQGLQFLFEYFSETQRNKGNFPGRFSGRQFSNSRSEMNVSTLELGDSALYLCASSSGAEAFFGQGTRLTVV.